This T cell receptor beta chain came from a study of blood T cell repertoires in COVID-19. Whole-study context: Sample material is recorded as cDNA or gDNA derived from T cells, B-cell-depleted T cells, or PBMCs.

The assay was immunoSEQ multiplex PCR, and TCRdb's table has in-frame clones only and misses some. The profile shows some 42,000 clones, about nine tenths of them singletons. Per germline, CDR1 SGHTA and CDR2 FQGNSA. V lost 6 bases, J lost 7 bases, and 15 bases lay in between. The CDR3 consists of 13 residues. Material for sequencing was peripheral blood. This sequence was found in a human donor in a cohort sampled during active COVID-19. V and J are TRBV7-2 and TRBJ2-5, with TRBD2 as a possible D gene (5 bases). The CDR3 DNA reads TGTGCCAGCAGTCCCGACTTCGCGGGGACCCAGTACTTC. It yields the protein CASSPDFAGTQYF. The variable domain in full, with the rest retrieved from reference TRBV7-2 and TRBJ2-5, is GAGVSQSPSNKVTEKGKDVELRCDPISGHTALYWYRQSLGQGLEFLIYFQGNSAPDKSGLPSDRFSAERTGGSVSTLTIQRTQQEDSAVYLCASSPDFAGTQYFGPGTRLLVL.